The rows below give T cell receptor beta chains drawn from one sample of a study of CXCR3-negative and CXCR3-positive naive CD8 T cells. Each CDR3 protein gets one entry in TCRdb, which reprocessed the 5' RACE reads and gives no DNA. This sample lists some 130,000 distinct CDR3 sequences; its ten largest clones have approximately 0.3%. Sequenced: naive CXCR3- CD8+ T cells from blood. All receptors derive from a human donor in good health. Some clones in this sample may be carry-over from other donors' samples. CDR3s include the opening cysteine and the closing phenylalanine or tryptophan.

>TRBJ2-4|TRBV19
CASSIEGVAKNIQYF
>TRBJ2-7|TRBV27
CASRRRAAEANSYEQYF
>TRBJ2-3|TRBV27
CASSLSMAGGLDTQYF
>TRBJ2-5|TRBV12-3/TRBV12-4
CASSYGTDQETQYF
>TRBJ2-7|TRBV7-9
CASSLVRPGGPYEQYF
>TRBJ1-5|TRBV28
CASTFDRGRSAQPQHF
>TRBJ2-1|TRBV9
CASSVGAGVSYNEQFF
>TRBJ2-5|TRBV27
CASSSRTGPRETQYF
>TRBJ2-1|TRBV7-9
CASSFAGLAYNEQFF
>TRBJ2-7|TRBV12-3/TRBV12-4
CASSLRWGGSNEQYF
>TRBJ1-1|TRBV2
CASSEALGAFF
>TRBJ1-1|TRBV6-6
CASSPAFFEAFF
>TRBJ2-1|TRBV29-1
CSVTSGTAYNEQFF
>TRBJ2-1|TRBV15
CATSRSGINVLNEQFF
>TRBJ1-1|TRBV7-9
CASSLARQGNTEAFF
>TRBJ1-2|TRBV20-1
CSAHLGQTHYGYTF
>TRBJ2-7|TRBV28
CASSPYKSSYEQYF
>TRBJ1-6|TRBV28
CASSPYTGTLHF
>TRBJ2-2|TRBV28
CASSLMTRQPGGELFF
>TRBJ2-3|TRBV7-9
CASSFRESSTDTQYF
>TRBJ2-7|TRBV25-1
CASSGFKAGDFSYEQYF
>TRBJ1-2|TRBV12-3/TRBV12-4
CASSSTGASYYGYTF
>TRBJ2-6|TRBV5-5
CASSLFQGAYSGANVLTF
>TRBJ1-6|TRBV7-9
CASSSWTENNSPLHF
>TRBJ2-7|TRBV4-2
CASSQVTSGVEQYF
>TRBJ2-1|TRBV7-9
CASSPLLWIANNEQFF
>TRBJ1-2|TRBV5-6
CASSSGQDLYGYTF
>TRBJ2-1|TRBV24-1
CATSDLGVYEQFF